The entry below describes one T cell receptor beta chain. The antigen is unknown. This specimen comes from a study of blood T cells in healthy people across ages. The study's findings and limits: No one knew whether donors had CMV, which possibly confounded expanded clonotype changes. The recorded TCR beta diversity per million T cells decreased in a roughly linear manner with age.

After removal of 0 bases from V and 3 bases from J, the junction contained 2 bases not matched to a gene. The germline V gene encodes CDR1 DFQATT and CDR2 SNEGSKA (reference sequence). The CDR3 runs 14 residues. For the second PCR, which ran for about 6 to 11 cycles, a sample-barcoded 5' primer and a J-beta primer mix were used. TCRdb reprocessed the 5' RACE reads with MiXCR, giving one entry per CDR3 protein. The table records 1.5 million to 2 million distinct CDR3 sequences, 49% of them present only once. The chain recombines TRBV20-1 with TRBJ2-5; 9 bases match TRBD1. Sequencing was carried out using blood. The source is a woman aged 40 to 55 in good health. The CDR3 DNA sequence: TGCAGTGCTAGAGAAGGACAGGGGAAAGAGACCCAGTACTTC. Translating it yields CSAREGQGKETQYF.